A selection of T cell receptor beta chains follows, all from one sample in a study of blood T cell repertoires in COVID-19. Using immunoSEQ multiplex PCR, the repertoire was profiled, and TCRdb retains in-frame clones only, with some absent. The data show hundreds of thousands of clones, roughly 90% seen once. The sample taken for sequencing was peripheral blood. Every receptor here comes from a man younger than 30 with active or convalescent COVID-19. Both conserved end residues are part of each CDR3. A D gene is named only where the DNA matches it firmly. Expanded clones are given a class, and other clones once, few, many or no size at all.

TRBJ2-7	TRBD2	15	TRBV28	NA	TGTGCCAGCAGTTTGGGACTAGCGTCATCCTACGAGCAGTACTTC	CASSLGLASSYEQYF
TRBJ2-4	TRBD1	19	TRBV7-9	once	TGTGCCAGCAGCTCCCAGACAGGGGATCGGCACTTTGCCTCAAACATTCAGTACTTC	CASSSQTGDRHFASNIQYF
TRBJ2-3	TRBD1	15	TRBV19	NA	TGTGCCAGTAGTGATTATGGACAGGGTGGAGATACGCAGTATTTT	CASSDYGQGGDTQYF
TRBJ2-7	NA	13	TRBV6-6	NA	TGTGCCAGCAGCCCCGGGTTTTCCTACGAGCAGTACTTC	CASSPGFSYEQYF
TRBJ2-7	NA	13	TRBV4-1	NA	TGCGCCAGCAGCCAACCGGGGGACTACGAGCAGTACTTC	CASSQPGDYEQYF
TRBJ2-1	NA	17	TRBV11-3	NA	TGTGCCAGCAGCTCGGGCCGGGGTTCGAGCTCCTACAATGAGCAGTTCTTC	CASSSGRGSSSYNEQFF
TRBJ2-5	TRBD1	14	TRBV7-2	NA	TGTGCCAGCAGCGACCAGGGGGCTTGGGTGACCCAGTACTTC	CASSDQGAWVTQYF
TRBJ1-5	NA	13	TRBV4-3	once	TGCGCCAGCAGTCAGGGAATCAATCAGCCCCAGCATTTT	CASSQGINQPQHF
TRBJ2-3	TRBD2	14	TRBV6-5	NA	TGTGCCACCACACTAGCGGGAAGGGCAGATACGCAGTATTTT	CATTLAGRADTQYF
TRBJ1-5	TRBD1	19	TRBV6-1	few	TGTGCCAGCAGTGGGAGACAGGGGAGGATACTCCAAAGCAATCAGCCCCAGCATTTT	CASSGRQGRILQSNQPQHF
TRBJ1-1	NA	13	TRBV7-9	NA	TGTGCCAGCAGCTTAAAAGGGGAAGGTGAAGCTTTCTTT	CASSLKGEGEAFF
TRBJ1-4	NA	19	TRBV27	NA	TGTGCCAGCAGTTTATTCGCCCGAGGGCCGCGGGGTCTCGGCGAAAAACTGTTTTTT	CASSLFARGPRGLGEKLFF
TRBJ1-2	NA	11	TRBV7-8	NA	TGTGCCAGCAGCCCTGCAGGGGGCTACACCTTC	CASSPAGGYTF
TRBJ2-3	NA	14	TRBV25-1	NA	TGTGCCAGCAGTGCGGGAACCTCTGGAGATACGCAGTATTTT	CASSAGTSGDTQYF
TRBJ1-1	NA	12	TRBV10-1	NA	TGCGCCAGCAGTGAGTCCCCAGGGCGAGCTTTCTTT	CASSESPGRAFF
TRBJ2-2	TRBD2	15	TRBV9	NA	TGTGCCAGCAGCGTAGGCGGGGGGGCCGGCGGGGAGCTGTTTTTT	CASSVGGGAGGELFF
TRBJ1-5	NA	13	TRBV18	NA	TGTGCCAGCCGCGACGGGAGCAATCAGCCCCAGCATTTT	CASRDGSNQPQHF
TRBJ2-5	NA	13	TRBV18	NA	TGTGCCAGCTCACCAGGAGCCAAAGAGACCCAGTACTTC	CASSPGAKETQYF
TRBJ2-7	TRBD1	14	TRBV2	once	TGTGCCAGCATACGTGGGACAGGGGGGTACGAGCAGTACTTC	CASIRGTGGYEQYF
TRBJ1-2	TRBD1	16	TRBV5-4	NA	TGTGCCAGCAGCTTGGTAGGGACAGGGAACGACTATGGCTACACCTTC	CASSLVGTGNDYGYTF
TRBJ1-4	TRBD1	14	TRBV6-5	NA	TGTGCCAGCAGGGGGGGACAGGTAACTGAAAAACTGTTTTTT	CASRGGQVTEKLFF
TRBJ1-1	NA	12	TRBV7-9	NA	TGTGCCAGCAGCTTAGCTTGGAGTGAAGCTTTCTTT	CASSLAWSEAFF
TRBJ2-2	TRBD2	15	TRBV19	NA	TGTGCCAGTACGACTAGCGGGGGGGCCACCGGGGAGCTGTTTTTT	CASTTSGGATGELFF
TRBJ1-1	NA	16	TRBV5-1	once	TGCGCCAGCAGCTTTGGACTCGGACCCCTGAACACTGAAGCTTTCTTT	CASSFGLGPLNTEAFF
TRBJ2-2	TRBD2	16	TRBV19	NA	TGTGCCAGTAGTGTGCCGGGACTAGAATCCTCCGGGGAGCTGTTTTTT	CASSVPGLESSGELFF
TRBJ2-3	TRBD2	15	TRBV19	NA	TGTGCCAGTAGTATAGCGTGGGGGGGGACAGATACGCAGTATTTT	CASSIAWGGTDTQYF
TRBJ1-2	TRBD1	13	TRBV29-1	NA	TGCAGCGTTGTTCCGGGACAGGGTTATGGCTACACCTTC	CSVVPGQGYGYTF
TRBJ2-5	TRBD2	14	TRBV19	NA	TGTGCCAGTAGTAAGGGACTAGATCTAGAGACCCAGTACTTC	CASSKGLDLETQYF
TRBJ2-7	NA	13	TRBV28	few	TGTGCCAGCAGTTTCCCCCCGGGATACGAGCAGTACTTC	CASSFPPGYEQYF
TRBJ1-5	NA	13	TRBV12-3/TRBV12-4	NA	TGTGCCAGCAGGCGGGGGCTTAGGCAGCCCCAGCATTTT	CASRRGLRQPQHF
TRBJ2-4	TRBD1	15	TRBV28	NA	TGTGCCAGCAGGGGGACAGGCGGGTCCAAAAACATTCAGTACTTC	CASRGTGGSKNIQYF
TRBJ2-2	TRBD2	15	TRBV7-6	NA	TGTGCCAGCAGCGTGCGAGCGGGACGGACCGGGGAGCTGTTTTTT	CASSVRAGRTGELFF
TRBJ1-4	NA	17	TRBV11-2	once	TGTGCCAGCAGCCCACGCGGGCCTCCAGTAACTAATGAAAAACTGTTTTTT	CASSPRGPPVTNEKLFF
TRBJ2-3	NA	17	TRBV4-1	NA	TGCGCCAGCAGCCACCTAGCGAGCCGCACGGTGGCGGATACGCAGTATTTT	CASSHLASRTVADTQYF
TRBJ1-1	NA	14	TRBV28	NA	TGTGCCAGCAGACCGGGACACAGGAACACTGAAGCTTTCTTT	CASRPGHRNTEAFF
TRBJ2-3	NA	14	TRBV7-2	NA	TGTGCCAGCAGCTTCCTAGCCTGGTCGGATACGCAGTATTTT	CASSFLAWSDTQYF
TRBJ2-4	TRBD1	15	TRBV4-1	NA	TGCGCCAGCAGCCAAATATGGACAGGGGAAAACATTCAGTACTTC	CASSQIWTGENIQYF
TRBJ2-1	TRBD1	19	TRBV4-1	NA	TGCGCCAGCAGCCAGAAGAATACAGGGGATCTGGGTGTTAGCAATGAGCAGTTCTTC	CASSQKNTGDLGVSNEQFF
TRBJ2-7	NA	13	TRBV18	NA	TGTGCCAGCTCACTCAGGGACATCTACGAGCAGTACTTC	CASSLRDIYEQYF
TRBJ2-7	NA	14	TRBV7-8	NA	TGTGCCAGCAGCTTCCCCGCGGTAATCAACGAGCAGTACTTC	CASSFPAVINEQYF
TRBJ1-1	NA	14	TRBV5-1	NA	TGCGCCAGCAGCTCTCAGGTGGGGAACACTGAAGCTTTCTTT	CASSSQVGNTEAFF
TRBJ2-7	NA	15	TRBV15	NA	TGTGCCACCAGCTCCGCGGGGCGGGGGCCCGGAGAGCAGTACTTC	CATSSAGRGPGEQYF
TRBJ1-5	NA	13	TRBV19	NA	TGTGCCAGCGCAGGACAGTTCAATCAGCCCCAGCATTTT	CASAGQFNQPQHF
TRBJ1-1	NA	14	TRBV24-1	NA	TGTGCCACCAGTGTCCGAGAGAAGTCGACTGAAGCTTTCTTT	CATSVREKSTEAFF
TRBJ2-5	NA	16	TRBV7-2	once	TGTGCCAGCAGCTTAACCCAGGGGGGTGTGCAAGAGACCCAGTACTTC	CASSLTQGGVQETQYF
TRBJ1-2	NA	13	TRBV5-1	NA	TGCGCCAGCAGCTTGGCGACAGGCACCGGCTACACCTTC	CASSLATGTGYTF
TRBJ1-2	NA	12	TRBV12-3/TRBV12-4	NA	TGTGCCAGCAGTTTTACAGGCTATGGCTACACCTTC	CASSFTGYGYTF
TRBJ2-7	NA	14	TRBV18	NA	TGTGCCAGCTCAATTATGGGGACACCCTACGAGCAGTACTTC	CASSIMGTPYEQYF
TRBJ1-2	NA	14	TRBV27	NA	TGTGCCAGCAGTTTAGTTGCAGGACTTTATGGCTACACCTTC	CASSLVAGLYGYTF
TRBJ1-1	NA	16	TRBV7-8	once	TGTGCCAGCAGCTTAGCCCGTCGCGGAGCGAACACTGAAGCTTTCTTT	CASSLARRGANTEAFF
TRBJ2-5	TRBD1	13	TRBV12-3/TRBV12-4	NA	TGTGCCAGCAGCTTTGGGACAGATGGCGCCCAGTACTTC	CASSFGTDGAQYF
TRBJ2-5	TRBD1	15	TRBV3-1/TRBV3-2	NA	TGTGCCAGCAGCCAAGGGACGACAGGGGCGGAGACCCAGTACTTC	CASSQGTTGAETQYF
TRBJ2-3	TRBD2	15	TRBV7-9	NA	TGTGCCAGCCTTTCTATCGGGAGGAGCACAGATACGCAGTATTTT	CASLSIGRSTDTQYF
TRBJ1-5	TRBD1	16	TRBV3-1/TRBV3-2	NA	TGTGCCAGCAGCCAACGGACAGGGGCGGGCAATCAGCCCCAGCATTTT	CASSQRTGAGNQPQHF
TRBJ2-1	TRBD1	15	TRBV6-4	NA	TGTGCCAGCAGTGCTAAGACAGGGAGCTTCAATGAGCAGTTCTTC	CASSAKTGSFNEQFF
TRBJ2-3	TRBD2	17	TRBV7-9	once	TGTGCCAGCAGCTTATCGACTAGCGGGGGCCAATGGGATACGCAGTATTTT	CASSLSTSGGQWDTQYF
TRBJ1-5	TRBD1	15	TRBV6-9	NA	TGTGCCAGCAGTTGGACAGGTTATGAGAATCAGCCCCAGCATTTT	CASSWTGYENQPQHF